The source of this TCR beta chain is a study of blood T cell repertoires in COVID-19. About the research overall: Nucleic acid was either cDNA or gDNA, and it came from T cells, B-cell-depleted T cells, or PBMCs.

Two consecutive negative NP/OP PCR tests, clearance, or resolved symptoms defined Cohort 3 recovery. TCRdb keeps only in-frame clones here, not all; method: immunoSEQ multiplex PCR. The profile shows roughly 270,000 clones, around 85% of them singletons. The CDR3 contains 17 residues. Germline CDR1 reads SGDLS; CDR2 reads YYNGEE. The V gene lost 2 bases and the J gene lost 0 bases, with 15 bases spanning the gap. V usage is TRBV9 and J usage is TRBJ1-3, with D hard to call. Sequencing input: PBMCs or T cells enriched from blood (not recorded which). The clonotype was recovered from a woman aged 50 to 60 who had recovered from COVID-19. CDR3 sequence reads: CASSVGQLERSGNTIYF. CDR3 nucleotide sequence: TGTGCCAGCAGCGTTGGGCAGTTAGAACGCTCTGGAAACACCATATATTTT.